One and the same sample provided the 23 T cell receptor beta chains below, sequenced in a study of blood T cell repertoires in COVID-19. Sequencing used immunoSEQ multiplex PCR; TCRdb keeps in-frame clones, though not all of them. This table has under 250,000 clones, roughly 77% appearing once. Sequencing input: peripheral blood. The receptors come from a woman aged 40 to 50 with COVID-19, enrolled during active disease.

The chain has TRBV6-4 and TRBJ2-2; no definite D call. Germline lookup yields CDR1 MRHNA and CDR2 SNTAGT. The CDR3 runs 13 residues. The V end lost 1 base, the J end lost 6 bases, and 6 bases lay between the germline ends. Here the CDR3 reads CASSDLAAGELFF. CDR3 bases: TGTGCCAGCAGTGACTTGGCCGCCGGGGAGCTGTTTTTT.

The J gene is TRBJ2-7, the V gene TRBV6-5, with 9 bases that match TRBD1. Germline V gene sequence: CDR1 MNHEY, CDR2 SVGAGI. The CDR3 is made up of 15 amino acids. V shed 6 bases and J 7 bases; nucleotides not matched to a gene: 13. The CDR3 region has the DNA TGTGCCAGCAGCCCCTCGGAGGACAGGGGACGGGAGCAGTACTTC. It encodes CASSPSEDRGREQYF.

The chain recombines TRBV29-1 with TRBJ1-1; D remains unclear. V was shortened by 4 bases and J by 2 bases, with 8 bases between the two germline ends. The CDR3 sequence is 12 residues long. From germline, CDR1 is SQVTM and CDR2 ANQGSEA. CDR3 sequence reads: CSVATTNTEAFF. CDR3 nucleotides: TGCAGCGTTGCGACAACTAACACTGAAGCTTTCTTT.

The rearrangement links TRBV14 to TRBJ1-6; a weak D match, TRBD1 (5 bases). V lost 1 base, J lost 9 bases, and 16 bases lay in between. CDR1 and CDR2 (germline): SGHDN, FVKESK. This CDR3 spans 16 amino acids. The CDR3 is CASSQVGGASSSPLHF. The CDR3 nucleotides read TGTGCCAGCAGCCAAGTCGGGGGAGCAAGCAGTTCACCCCTCCACTTT.

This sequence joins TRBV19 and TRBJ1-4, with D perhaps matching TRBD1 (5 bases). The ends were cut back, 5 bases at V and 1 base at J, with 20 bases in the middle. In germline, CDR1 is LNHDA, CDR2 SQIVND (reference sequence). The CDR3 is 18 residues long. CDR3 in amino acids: CASSVEGLLDLTNEKLFF. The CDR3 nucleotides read TGTGCCAGTAGTGTGGAGGGACTCCTAGATCTAACTAATGAAAAACTGTTTTTT. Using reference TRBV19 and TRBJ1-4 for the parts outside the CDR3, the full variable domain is DGGITQSPKYLFRKEGQNVTLSCEQNLNHDAMYWYRQDPGQGLRLIYYSQIVNDFQKGDIAEGYSVSREKKESFPLTVTSAQKNPTAFYLCASSVEGLLDLTNEKLFFGSGTQLSVL.

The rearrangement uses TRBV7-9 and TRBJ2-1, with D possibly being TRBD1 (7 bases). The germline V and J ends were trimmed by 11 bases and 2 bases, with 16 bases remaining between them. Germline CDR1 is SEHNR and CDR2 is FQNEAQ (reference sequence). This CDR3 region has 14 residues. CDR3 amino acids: CAAGTAGPYNEQFF. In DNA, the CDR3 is TGTGCCGCAGGGACAGCGGGTCCCTACAATGAGCAGTTCTTC.

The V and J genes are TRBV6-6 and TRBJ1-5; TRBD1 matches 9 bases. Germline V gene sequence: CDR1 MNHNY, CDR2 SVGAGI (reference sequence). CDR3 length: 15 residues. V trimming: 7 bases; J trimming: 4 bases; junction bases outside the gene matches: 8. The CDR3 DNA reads TGTGCCAGCAAGCCTCGGGACAGGGTGAATCAGCCCCAGCATTTT. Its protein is CASKPRDRVNQPQHF.

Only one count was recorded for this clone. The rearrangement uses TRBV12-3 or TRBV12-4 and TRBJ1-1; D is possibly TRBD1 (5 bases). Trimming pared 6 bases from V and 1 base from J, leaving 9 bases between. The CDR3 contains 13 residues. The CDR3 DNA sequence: TGTGCCAGCAGCCAGGGTCGGAACACTGAAGCTTTCTTT. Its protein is CASSQGRNTEAFF.

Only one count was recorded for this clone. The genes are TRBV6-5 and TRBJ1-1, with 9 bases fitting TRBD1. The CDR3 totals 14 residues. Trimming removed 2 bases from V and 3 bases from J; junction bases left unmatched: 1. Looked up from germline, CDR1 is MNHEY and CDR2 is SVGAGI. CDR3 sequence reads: CASSYRTGDTEAFF. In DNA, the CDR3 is TGTGCCAGCAGTTACAGGACAGGGGACACTGAAGCTTTCTTT.

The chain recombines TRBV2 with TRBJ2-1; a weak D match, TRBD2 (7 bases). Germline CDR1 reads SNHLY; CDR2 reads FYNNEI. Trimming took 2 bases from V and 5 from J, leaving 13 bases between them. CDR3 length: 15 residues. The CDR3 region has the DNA TGTGCCAGCAGTGAACGGGGGGCTATGAACAATGAGCAGTTCTTC. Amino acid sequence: CASSERGAMNNEQFF.

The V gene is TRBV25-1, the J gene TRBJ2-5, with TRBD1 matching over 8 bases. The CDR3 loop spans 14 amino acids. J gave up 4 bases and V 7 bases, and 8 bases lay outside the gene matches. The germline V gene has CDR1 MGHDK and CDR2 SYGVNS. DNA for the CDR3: TGTGCCAGCAAGAAACCAGGGGGCTTAGAGACCCAGTACTTC. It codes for CASKKPGGLETQYF.

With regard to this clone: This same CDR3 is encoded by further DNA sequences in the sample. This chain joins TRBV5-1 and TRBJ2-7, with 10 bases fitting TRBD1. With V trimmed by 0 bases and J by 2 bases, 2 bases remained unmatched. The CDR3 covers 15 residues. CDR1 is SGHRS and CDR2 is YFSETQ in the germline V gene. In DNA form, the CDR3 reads TGCGCCAGCAGCTTGGGGGGGACAGGGGCCTACGAGCAGTACTTC. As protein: CASSLGGTGAYEQYF.

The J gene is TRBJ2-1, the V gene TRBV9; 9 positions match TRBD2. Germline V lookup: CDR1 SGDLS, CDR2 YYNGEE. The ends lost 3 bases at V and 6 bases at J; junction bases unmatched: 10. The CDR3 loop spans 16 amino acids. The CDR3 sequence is CASSAAGLASGNEQFF. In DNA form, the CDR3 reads TGTGCCAGCAGCGCCGCCGGACTAGCGTCGGGCAATGAGCAGTTCTTC. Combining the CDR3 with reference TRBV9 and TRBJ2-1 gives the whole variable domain DSGVTQTPKHLITATGQRVTLRCSPRSGDLSVYWYQQSLDQGLQFLIQYYNGEERAKGNILERFSAQQFPDLHSELNLSSLELGDSALYFCASSAAGLASGNEQFFGPGTRLTVL.

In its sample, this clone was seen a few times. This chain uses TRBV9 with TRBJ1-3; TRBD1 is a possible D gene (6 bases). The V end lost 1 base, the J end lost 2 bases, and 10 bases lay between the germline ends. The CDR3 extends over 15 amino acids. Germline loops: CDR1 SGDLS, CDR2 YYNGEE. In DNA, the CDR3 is TGTGCCAGCAGCGTATCAGGGGTTGCTGGAAACACCATATATTTT. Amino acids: CASSVSGVAGNTIYF.

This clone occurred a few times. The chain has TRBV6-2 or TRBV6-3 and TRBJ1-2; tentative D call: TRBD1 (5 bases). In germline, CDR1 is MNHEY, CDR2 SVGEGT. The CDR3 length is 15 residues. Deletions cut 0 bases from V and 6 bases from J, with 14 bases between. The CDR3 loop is CASSYSRSGMDGYTF. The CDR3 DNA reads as TGTGCCAGCAGTTACTCGAGGTCAGGGATGGATGGCTACACCTTC.

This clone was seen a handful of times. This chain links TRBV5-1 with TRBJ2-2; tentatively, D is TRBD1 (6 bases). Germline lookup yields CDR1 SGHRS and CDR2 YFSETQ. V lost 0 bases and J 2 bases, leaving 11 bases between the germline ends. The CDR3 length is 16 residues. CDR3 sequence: CASSLAKDRNTGELFF. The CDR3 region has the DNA TGCGCCAGCAGCTTGGCTAAGGACAGAAACACCGGGGAGCTGTTTTTT. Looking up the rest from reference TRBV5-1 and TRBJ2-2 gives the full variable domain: KAGVTQTPRYLIKTRGQQVTLSCSPISGHRSVSWYQQTPGQGLQFLFEYFSETQRNKGNFPGRFSGRQFSNSRSEMNVSTLELGDSALYLCASSLAKDRNTGELFFGEGSRLTVL.

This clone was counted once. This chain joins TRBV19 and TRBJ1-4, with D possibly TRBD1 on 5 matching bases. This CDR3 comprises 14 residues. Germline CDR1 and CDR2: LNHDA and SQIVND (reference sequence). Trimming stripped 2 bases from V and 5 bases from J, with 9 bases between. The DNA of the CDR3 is TGTGCCAGTAGTATAACAGGCGTCAATGAAAAACTGTTTTTT. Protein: CASSITGVNEKLFF.

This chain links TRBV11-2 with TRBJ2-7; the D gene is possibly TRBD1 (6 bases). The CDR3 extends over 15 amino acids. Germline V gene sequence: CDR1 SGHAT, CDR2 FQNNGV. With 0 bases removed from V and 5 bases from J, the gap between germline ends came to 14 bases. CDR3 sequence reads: CASSLERGTLDEQYF. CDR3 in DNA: TGTGCCAGCAGCTTAGAAAGGGGGACCTTGGACGAGCAGTACTTC.

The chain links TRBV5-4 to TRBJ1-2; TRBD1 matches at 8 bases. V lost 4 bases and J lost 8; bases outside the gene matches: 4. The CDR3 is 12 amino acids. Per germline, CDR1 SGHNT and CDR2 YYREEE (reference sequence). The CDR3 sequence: CASSPGTGGYTF. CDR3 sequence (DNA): TGTGCCAGCAGCCCCGGGACAGGCGGCTACACCTTC.

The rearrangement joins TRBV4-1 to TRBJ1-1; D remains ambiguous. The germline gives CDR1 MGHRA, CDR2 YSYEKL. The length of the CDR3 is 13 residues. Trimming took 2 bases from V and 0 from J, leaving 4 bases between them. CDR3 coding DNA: TGCGCCAGCAGCCAATACATGAACACTGAAGCTTTCTTT. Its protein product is CASSQYMNTEAFF.

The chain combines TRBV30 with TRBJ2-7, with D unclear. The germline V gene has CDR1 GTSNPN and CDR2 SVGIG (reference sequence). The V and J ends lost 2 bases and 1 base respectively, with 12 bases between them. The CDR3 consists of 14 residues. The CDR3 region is CAWSPRLRSYEQYF. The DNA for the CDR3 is TGTGCCTGGAGTCCAAGACTGAGGTCCTACGAGCAGTACTTC.

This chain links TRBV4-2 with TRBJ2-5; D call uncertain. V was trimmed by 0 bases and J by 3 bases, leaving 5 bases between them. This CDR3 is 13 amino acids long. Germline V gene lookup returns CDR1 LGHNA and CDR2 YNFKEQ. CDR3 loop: CASSQDPEETQYF. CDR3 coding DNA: TGTGCCAGCAGCCAAGACCCGGAAGAGACCCAGTACTTC.

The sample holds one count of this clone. The CDR3 here is CASSLEAVGAGGEQFF. The DNA of the CDR3 is TGCGCCAGCAGCTTGGAAGCGGTGGGGGCCGGAGGTGAGCAGTTCTTC. The chain couples TRBV5-1 to TRBJ2-1; a possible D gene is TRBD1 (6 bases). The V gene lost 0 bases and the J gene lost 9 bases, with 19 bases spanning the gap. This CDR3 is built from 16 residues. Per germline, CDR1 SGHRS and CDR2 YFSETQ.